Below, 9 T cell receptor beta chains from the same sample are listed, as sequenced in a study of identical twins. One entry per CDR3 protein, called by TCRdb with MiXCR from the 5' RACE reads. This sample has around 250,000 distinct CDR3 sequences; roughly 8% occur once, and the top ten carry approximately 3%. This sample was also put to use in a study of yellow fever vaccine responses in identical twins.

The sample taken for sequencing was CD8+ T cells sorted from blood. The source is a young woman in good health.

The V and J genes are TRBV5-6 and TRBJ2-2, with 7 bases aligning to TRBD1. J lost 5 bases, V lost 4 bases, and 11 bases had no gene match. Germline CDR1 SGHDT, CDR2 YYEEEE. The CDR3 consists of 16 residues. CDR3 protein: CASSQTGAEGTGELFF. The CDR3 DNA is TGTGCCAGCAGCCAAACAGGGGCCGAGGGGACCGGGGAGCTGTTTTTT. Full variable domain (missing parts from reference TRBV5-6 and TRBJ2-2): DAGVTQSPTHLIKTRGQQVTLRCSPKSGHDTVSWYQQALGQGPQFIFQYYEEEERQRGNFPDRFSGHQFPNYSSELNVNALLLGDSALYLCASSQTGAEGTGELFFGEGSRLTVL.

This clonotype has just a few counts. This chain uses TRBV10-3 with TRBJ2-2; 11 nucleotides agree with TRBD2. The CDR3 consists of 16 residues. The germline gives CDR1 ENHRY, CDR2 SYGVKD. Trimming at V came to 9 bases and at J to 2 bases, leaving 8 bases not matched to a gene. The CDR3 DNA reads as TGTGCCATTCCCTCGGGACTAGCGGTTAACACCGGGGAGCTGTTTTTT. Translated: CAIPSGLAVNTGELFF.

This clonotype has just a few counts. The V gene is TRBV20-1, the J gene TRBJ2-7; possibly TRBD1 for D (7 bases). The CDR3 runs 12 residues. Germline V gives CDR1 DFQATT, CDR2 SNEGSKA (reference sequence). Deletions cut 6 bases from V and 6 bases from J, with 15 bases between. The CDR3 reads CSAEEGAGEQYF. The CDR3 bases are TGCAGTGCCGAGGAGGGGGCGGGCGAGCAGTACTTC.

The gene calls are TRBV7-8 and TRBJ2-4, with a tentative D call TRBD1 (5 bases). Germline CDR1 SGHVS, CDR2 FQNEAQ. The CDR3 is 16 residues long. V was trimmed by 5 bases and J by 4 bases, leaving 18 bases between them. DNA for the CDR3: TGTGCCAGCAGCGCAATATCGGGCCAGGGTAAAAACATTCAGTACTTC. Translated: CASSAISGQGKNIQYF.

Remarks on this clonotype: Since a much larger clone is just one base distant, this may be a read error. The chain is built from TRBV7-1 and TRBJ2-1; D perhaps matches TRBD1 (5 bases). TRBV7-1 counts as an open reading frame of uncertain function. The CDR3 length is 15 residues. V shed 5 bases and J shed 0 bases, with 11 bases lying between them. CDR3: CASSPGLSSYNEQFF. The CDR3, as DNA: TGTGCCAGCAGCCCAGGGCTGAGCTCCTACAATGAGCAGTTCTTC.

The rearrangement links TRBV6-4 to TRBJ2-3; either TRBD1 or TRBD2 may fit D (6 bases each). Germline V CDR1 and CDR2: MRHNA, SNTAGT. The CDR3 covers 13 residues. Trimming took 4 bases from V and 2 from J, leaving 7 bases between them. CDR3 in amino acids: CASSGGATDTQYF. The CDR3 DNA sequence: TGTGCCAGCAGTGGGGGGGCCACAGATACGCAGTATTTT.

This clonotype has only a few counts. For the CDR3, the DNA is TGTGCCAGCAGTGGGGGGGACAGGGCTAACCTCCCGGATCAGTACTTC. This codes for CASSGGDRANLPDQYF. The gene calls are TRBV6-1 and TRBJ2-7; 9 nucleotides line up with TRBD1. Germline V gives CDR1 MNHNS, CDR2 SASEGT. This CDR3 is built from 16 residues. V shed 4 bases, J shed 10 bases, and the junction held 17 bases outside the gene matches.

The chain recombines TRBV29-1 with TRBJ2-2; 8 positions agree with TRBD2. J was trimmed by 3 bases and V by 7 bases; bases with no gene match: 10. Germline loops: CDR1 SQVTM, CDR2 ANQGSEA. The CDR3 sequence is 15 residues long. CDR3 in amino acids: CSALRGGGYTGELFF. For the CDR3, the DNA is TGCAGCGCCCTTCGGGGGGGGGGTTACACCGGGGAGCTGTTTTTT.

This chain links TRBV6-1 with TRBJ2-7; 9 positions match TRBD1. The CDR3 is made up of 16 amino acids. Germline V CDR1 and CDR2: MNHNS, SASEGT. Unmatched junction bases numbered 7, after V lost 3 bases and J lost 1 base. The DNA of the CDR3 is TGTGCCAGCAGTGATGTGAGTGGGACAGGGTCCTACGAGCAGTACTTC. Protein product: CASSDVSGTGSYEQYF.